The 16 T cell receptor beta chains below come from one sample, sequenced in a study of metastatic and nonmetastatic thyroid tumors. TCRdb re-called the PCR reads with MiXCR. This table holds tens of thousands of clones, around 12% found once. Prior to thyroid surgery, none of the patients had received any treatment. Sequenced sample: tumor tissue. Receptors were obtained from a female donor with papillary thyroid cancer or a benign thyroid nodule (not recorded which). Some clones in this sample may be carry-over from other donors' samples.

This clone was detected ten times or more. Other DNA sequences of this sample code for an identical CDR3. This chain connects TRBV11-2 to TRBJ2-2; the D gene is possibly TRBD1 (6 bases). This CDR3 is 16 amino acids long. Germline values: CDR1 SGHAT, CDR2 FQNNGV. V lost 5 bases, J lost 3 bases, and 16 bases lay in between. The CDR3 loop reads CASSPLWGPDTGELFF. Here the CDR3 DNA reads TGTGCCAGCAGCCCCCTGTGGGGGCCGGACACCGGGGAGCTGTTTTTT.

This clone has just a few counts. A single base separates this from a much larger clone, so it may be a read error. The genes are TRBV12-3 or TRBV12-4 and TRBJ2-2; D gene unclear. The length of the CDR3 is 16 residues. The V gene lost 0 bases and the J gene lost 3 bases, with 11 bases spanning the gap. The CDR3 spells CASSLALSVHTGELFF. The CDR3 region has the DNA TGTGCCAGCAGTTTAGCGTTAAGCGTGCACACCGGGGAGCTGTTTTTT.

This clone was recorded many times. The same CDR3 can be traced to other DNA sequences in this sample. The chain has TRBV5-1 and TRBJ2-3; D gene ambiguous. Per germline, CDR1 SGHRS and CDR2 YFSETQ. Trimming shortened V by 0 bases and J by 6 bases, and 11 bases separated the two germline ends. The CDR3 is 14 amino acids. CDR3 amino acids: CASSLDVTSDTQYF. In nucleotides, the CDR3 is TGCGCCAGCAGCTTGGACGTAACGTCGGATACGCAGTATTTT.

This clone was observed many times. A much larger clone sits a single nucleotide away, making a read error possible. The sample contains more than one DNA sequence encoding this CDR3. The CDR3 DNA follows: TGTGCCACCAGTGCCCGGGACAGGGGGCTGTACGAGCGGTACTTC. It translates to CATSARDRGLYERYF. The rearrangement joins TRBV24-1 to TRBJ2-7; 12 bases are a match to TRBD1. The length of the CDR3 is 15 residues. From germline, CDR1 is KGHDR and CDR2 SFDVKD.

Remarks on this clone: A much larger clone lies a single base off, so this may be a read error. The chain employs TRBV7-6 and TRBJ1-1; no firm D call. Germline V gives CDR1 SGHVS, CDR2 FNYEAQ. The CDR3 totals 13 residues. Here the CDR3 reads CASSSADNTESFF. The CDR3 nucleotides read TGTGCCAGCAGCTCCGCAGATAACACTGAATCTTTCTTT.

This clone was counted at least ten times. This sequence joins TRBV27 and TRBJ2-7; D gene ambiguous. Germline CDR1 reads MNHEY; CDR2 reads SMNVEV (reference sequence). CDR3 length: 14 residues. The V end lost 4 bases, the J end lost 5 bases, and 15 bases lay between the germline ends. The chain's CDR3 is CASSYPHRPHEQYF. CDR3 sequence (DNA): TGTGCCAGCAGTTACCCACACCGCCCGCACGAGCAGTACTTC.

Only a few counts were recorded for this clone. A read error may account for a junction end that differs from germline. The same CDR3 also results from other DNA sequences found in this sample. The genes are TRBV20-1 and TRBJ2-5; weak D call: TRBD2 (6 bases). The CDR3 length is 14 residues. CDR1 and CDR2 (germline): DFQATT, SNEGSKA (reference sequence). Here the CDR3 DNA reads TGCAGCGCTAACTGGTTAGGAGGGAGGGAGACCCAGTACTTC. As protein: CSANWLGGRETQYF.

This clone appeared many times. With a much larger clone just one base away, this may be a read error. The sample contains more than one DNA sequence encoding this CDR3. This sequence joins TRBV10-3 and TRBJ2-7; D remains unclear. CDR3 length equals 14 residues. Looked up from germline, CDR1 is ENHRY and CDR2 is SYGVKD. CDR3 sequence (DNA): TGTGCCATCAGTGAGGGCGGCCTCCCCTATGAGCAGTACTTC. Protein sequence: CAISEGGLPYEQYF.

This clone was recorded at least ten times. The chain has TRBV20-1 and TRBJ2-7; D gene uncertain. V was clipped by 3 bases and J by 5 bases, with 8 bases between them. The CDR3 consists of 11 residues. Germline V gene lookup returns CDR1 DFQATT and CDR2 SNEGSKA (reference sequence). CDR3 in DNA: TGCAGTGCTAGCGCACCAGACGAGCAGTACTTC. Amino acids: CSASAPDEQYF.

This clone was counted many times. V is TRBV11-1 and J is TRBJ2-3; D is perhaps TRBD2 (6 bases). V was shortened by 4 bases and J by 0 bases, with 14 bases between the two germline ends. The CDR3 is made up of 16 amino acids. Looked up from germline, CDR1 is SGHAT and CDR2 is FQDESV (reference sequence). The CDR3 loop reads CASSSWTITSTDTQYF. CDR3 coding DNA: TGTGCCAGCAGCTCCTGGACTATAACTAGCACAGATACGCAGTATTTT.

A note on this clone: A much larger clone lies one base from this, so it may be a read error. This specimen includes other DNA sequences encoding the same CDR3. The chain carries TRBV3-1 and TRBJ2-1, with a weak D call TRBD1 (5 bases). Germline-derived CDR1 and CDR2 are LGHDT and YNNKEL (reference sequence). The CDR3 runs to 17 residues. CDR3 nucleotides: TGTGCCAGCAGCCAAGGTCCCACGGGTGGGGCATACAATGAGCAGTTCTTT. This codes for CASSQGPTGGAYNEQFF.

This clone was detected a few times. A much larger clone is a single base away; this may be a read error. The CDR3 DNA is TGTGCCAGCGTCAATCCGATGAACACTGAAGCTTTATTT. This encodes CASVNPMNTEALF. The chain links TRBV28 to TRBJ1-1; no clear D gene. The germline V gene encodes CDR1 MDHEN and CDR2 SYDVKM. CDR3 length: 13 amino acids. Together with reference TRBV28 and TRBJ1-1, the CDR3 gives the full variable domain: DVKVTQSSRYLVKRTGEKVFLECVQDMDHENMFWYRQDPGLGLRLIYFSYDVKMKEKGDIPEGYSVSREKKERFSLILESASTNQTSMYLCASVNPMNTEALFGQGTRLTVV.

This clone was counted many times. CDR3 sequence: CASSGGTAGYTF. The CDR3 DNA reads TGTGCCAGCAGCGGTGGGACGGCTGGCTACACCTTC. The V and J genes are TRBV9 and TRBJ1-2, with TRBD1 as a possible D gene (5 bases). Germline values: CDR1 SGDLS, CDR2 YYNGEE. Between the trimmed V and J ends, which lost 3 bases and 7 bases, there was a span of 10 bases. This CDR3 is 12 amino acids long.

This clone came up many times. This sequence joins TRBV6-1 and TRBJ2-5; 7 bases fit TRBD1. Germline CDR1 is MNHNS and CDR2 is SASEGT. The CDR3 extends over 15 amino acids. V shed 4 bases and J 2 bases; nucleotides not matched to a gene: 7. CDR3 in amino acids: CASSAKTGLQETQYF. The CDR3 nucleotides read TGTGCCAGCAGTGCAAAGACAGGGCTTCAAGAGACCCAGTACTTC.

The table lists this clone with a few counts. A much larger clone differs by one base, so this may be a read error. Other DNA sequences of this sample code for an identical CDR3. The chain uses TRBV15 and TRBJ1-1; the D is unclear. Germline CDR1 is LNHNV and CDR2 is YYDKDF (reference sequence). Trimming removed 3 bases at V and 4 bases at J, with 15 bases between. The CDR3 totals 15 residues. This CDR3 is CATSSRDMIVTEAFF. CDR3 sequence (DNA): TGTGCCACCAGCAGCAGAGATATGATAGTCACTGAAGCTTTCTTT.

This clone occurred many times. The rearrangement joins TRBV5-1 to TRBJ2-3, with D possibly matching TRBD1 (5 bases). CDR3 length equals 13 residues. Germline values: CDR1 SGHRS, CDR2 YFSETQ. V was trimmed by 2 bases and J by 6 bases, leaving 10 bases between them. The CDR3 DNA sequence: TGCGCCAGCAGCTTAGGTTCAGGGGATACGCAGTATTTT. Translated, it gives CASSLGSGDTQYF.